This TCR beta chain stems from a study of T-cell reconstitution after alpha-beta-depleted transplantation in children (dated by TCRdb to 2016 to 2017). Regarding the complete study: The study quantitatively tracked T-cell immune reconstitution after TCRalphabeta/CD19-depleted allogeneic hematopoietic cell transplantation in children using TCR repertoire profiling.

The treatment or condition label of this sample denotes: allogeneic hematopoietic cell transplantation with graft depleted of TCRalphabeta T cells and CD19 B cells. Transplant recipients were children who received TCRalphabeta/CD19-depleted allogeneic hematopoietic cell grafts. Library construction relied on PCR. The reads were generated on an Illumina HiSeq 2500. TCR library preparation used molecular barcoding, with unique molecular identifiers applied to normalize quantification of the TCRbeta repertoire. TCRdb reprocessed the public reads (quality trimming at Q25 with fastp, clone calling with MiXCR) and kept in-frame beta chains. Here each entry gathers all rows of one CDR3 protein and keeps the most common genes and DNA. The sample records around 600,000 distinct CDR3 sequences, 23% of which are singletons. The top ten clones comprise 14% of the sample. What the authors observed across the whole study: The frequencies of hyperexpanded clones fell over the following months, and after one year, T-cell counts and TCRbeta diversity were mostly attributed to newly produced T cells. About two months after transplant, the apparently early recovery of alphabetaT-cell counts reportedly depended on just several hundred clones that had expanded rapidly and came from non-depleted graft cells. In some patients, the high TCRbeta diversity seen at day 60 was put down to recipient T cells and intrathymic progenitors that had survived conditioning.

Regarding this clonotype: What antigen it recognizes has not been identified. Nothing much larger sits one base from this clone, and base qualities are not available.

This TCR was recovered from a boy under two years old who had a stem cell transplant for acute myeloid leukemia, so the T cells may come from the graft donor. The material was PBMCs, mostly from graft donor cells, obtained 360 days after TCRalphabeta/CD19-depleted stem cell transplant.

The CDR3 corresponds to CATNRDRGRQETQYF. The sequenced DNA is TGTGCCACAAATCGGGACAGGGGGAGGCAAGAGACCCAGTACTTC. The chain joins TRBV15 to TRBJ2-5, and 11 junctional nucleotides match TRBD1. There are 15 amino acids in the CDR3, from cysteine to phenylalanine inclusive. Only the CDR3 portion is preserved as DNA: 45 bases, with reading frame beginning at the first base. V is trimmed back by 9 bases and J by 2 bases, and the junction contains 8 bases that no gene match accounts for. The germline V gene (reference sequence) gives CDR1 as LNHNV and CDR2 as YYDKDF.